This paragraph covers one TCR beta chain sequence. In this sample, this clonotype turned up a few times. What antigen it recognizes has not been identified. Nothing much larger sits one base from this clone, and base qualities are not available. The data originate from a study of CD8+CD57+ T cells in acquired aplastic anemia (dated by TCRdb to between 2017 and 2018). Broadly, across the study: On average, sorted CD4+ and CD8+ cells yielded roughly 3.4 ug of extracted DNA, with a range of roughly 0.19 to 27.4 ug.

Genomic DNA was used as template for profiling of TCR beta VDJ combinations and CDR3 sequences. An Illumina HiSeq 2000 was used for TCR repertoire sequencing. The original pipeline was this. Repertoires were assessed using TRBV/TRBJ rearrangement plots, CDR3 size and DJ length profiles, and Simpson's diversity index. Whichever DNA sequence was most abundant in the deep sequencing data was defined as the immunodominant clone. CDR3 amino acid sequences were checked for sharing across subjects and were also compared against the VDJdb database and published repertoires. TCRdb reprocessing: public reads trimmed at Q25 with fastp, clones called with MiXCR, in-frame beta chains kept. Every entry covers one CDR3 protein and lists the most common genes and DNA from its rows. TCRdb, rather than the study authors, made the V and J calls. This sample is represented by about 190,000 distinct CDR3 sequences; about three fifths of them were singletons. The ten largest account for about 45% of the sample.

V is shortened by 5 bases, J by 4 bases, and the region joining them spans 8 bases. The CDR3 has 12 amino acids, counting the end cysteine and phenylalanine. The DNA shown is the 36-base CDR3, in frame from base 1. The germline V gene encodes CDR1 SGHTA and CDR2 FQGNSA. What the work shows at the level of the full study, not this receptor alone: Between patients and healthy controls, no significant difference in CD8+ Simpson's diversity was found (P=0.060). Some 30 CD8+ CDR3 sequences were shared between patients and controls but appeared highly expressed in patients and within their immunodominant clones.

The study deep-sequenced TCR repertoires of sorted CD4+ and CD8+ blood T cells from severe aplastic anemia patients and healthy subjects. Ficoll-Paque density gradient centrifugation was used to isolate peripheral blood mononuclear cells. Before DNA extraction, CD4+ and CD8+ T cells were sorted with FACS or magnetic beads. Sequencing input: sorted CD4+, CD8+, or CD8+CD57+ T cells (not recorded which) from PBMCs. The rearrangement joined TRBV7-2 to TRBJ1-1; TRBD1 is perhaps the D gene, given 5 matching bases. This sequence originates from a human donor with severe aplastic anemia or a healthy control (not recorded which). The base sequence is TGTGCCAGCAGCCCCCAGGGCACTGAAGCTTTCTTT. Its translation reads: CASSPQGTEAFF.